Below, 17 T cell receptor beta chains from the same sample are listed, as sequenced in a study of blood T cell repertoires in COVID-19. Assay: immunoSEQ multiplex PCR; the TCRdb copy retains only in-frame clones and omits some. The sample includes more than 110,000 clones, over 80% of them seen just once. Sequencing input: peripheral blood. Source of these receptors: a woman of 80 years or more with acute or convalescent COVID-19.

The V call is TRBV7-9, the J call TRBJ1-5; D perhaps matches TRBD1 (5 bases). There are 12 residues in the CDR3. V was pared by 4 bases and J by 6 bases, with 7 bases between. Looked up from germline, CDR1 is SEHNR and CDR2 is FQNEAQ (reference sequence). The CDR3 region has the DNA TGTGCCAGCAGCTCGGGGGTTCAGCCCCAGCATTTT. Its protein is CASSSGVQPQHF. The full variable domain, in which reference TRBV7-9 and TRBJ1-5 provide the parts outside the CDR3, is DTGVSQNPRHKITKRGQNVTFRCDPISEHNRLYWYRQTLGQGPEFLTYFQNEAQLEKSRLLSDRFSAERPKGSFSTLEIQRTEQGDSAMYLCASSSGVQPQHFGDGTRLSIL.

The rearrangement links TRBV5-1 to TRBJ1-2; maybe TRBD1 (5 bases). This CDR3 contains 15 residues. Trimming took 4 bases from V and 7 from J, leaving 20 bases between them. CDR1 and CDR2 (germline): SGHRS, YFSETQ. CDR3 sequence (DNA): TGCGCCAGCAGCCCTGACAGCGTAAAGAGTTCTGGCTACACCTTC. Translated: CASSPDSVKSSGYTF.

The chain recombines TRBV5-1 with TRBJ1-1, with unresolved D. The V and J ends lost 2 bases and 5 bases respectively, with 10 bases between them. The CDR3 is made up of 13 amino acids. Germline V CDR1 and CDR2: SGHRS, YFSETQ. CDR3 in amino acids: CASSLGGITEAFF. In DNA form, the CDR3 reads TGCGCCAGCAGCTTAGGAGGGATAACTGAAGCTTTCTTT.

V gene TRBV5-4 combines with J gene TRBJ2-4; TRBD1 is a possible D gene (5 bases). V was cut by 4 bases and J by 0 bases, with 11 bases left in between. This CDR3 spans 15 amino acids. Germline values: CDR1 SGHNT, CDR2 YYREEE (reference sequence). CDR3 protein: CASSPGLLAKNIQYF. DNA for the CDR3: TGTGCCAGCAGCCCAGGGCTTCTAGCCAAAAACATTCAGTACTTC. The full variable domain, in which reference TRBV5-4 and TRBJ2-4 provide the parts outside the CDR3, is ETGVTQSPTHLIKTRGQQVTLRCSSQSGHNTVSWYQQALGQGPQFIFQYYREEENGRGNFPPRFSGLQFPNYSSELNVNALELDDSALYLCASSPGLLAKNIQYFGAGTRLSVL.

The chain is built from TRBV6-1 and TRBJ1-2; D gene ambiguous. CDR1 is MNHNS and CDR2 is SASEGT in the germline V gene. The CDR3 length is 12 residues. With 6 bases removed from V and 1 base from J, the gap between germline ends came to 6 bases. The DNA of the CDR3 is TGTGCCAGCAGGATCGGTAACTATGGCTACACCTTC. As protein: CASRIGNYGYTF.

V gene TRBV6-4 combines with J gene TRBJ1-2; D is uncertain. The CDR3 runs 13 residues. Germline V CDR1 and CDR2: MRHNA, SNTAGT. Trimming removed 0 bases from V and 7 bases from J, with 9 bases in between. CDR3 loop: CASSDSGVGGYTF. CDR3 nucleotides: TGTGCCAGCAGTGACTCCGGGGTAGGTGGCTACACCTTC.

The gene calls are TRBV7-9 and TRBJ1-2, with TRBD1 matching over 10 bases. The CDR3 is 15 residues long. Trimming removed 5 bases from V and 1 base from J; junction bases left unmatched: 4. Germline V gene data show CDR1 as SEHNR and CDR2 as FQNEAQ (reference sequence). The CDR3, as DNA: TGTGCCAGCAGCGTCTGGGACAGGGGTAACTATGGCTACACCTTC. Amino acids: CASSVWDRGNYGYTF.

This chain connects TRBV3-1 (or the pseudogene TRBV3-2) to TRBJ1-2, with no clear D. Germline CDR1 and CDR2: LGHDT and YNNKEL (reference sequence). V was clipped by 2 bases and J by 5 bases, with 3 bases between them. The CDR3 sequence is 11 residues long. This CDR3 is CASSQYYGYTF. CDR3 in DNA: TGTGCCAGCAGCCAATATTATGGCTACACCTTC.

The V gene is TRBV4-1, the J gene TRBJ2-1, with 9 bases identical to TRBD2. The CDR3 spans 17 residues. V lost 0 bases to trimming and J lost 3 bases; unmatched junction nucleotides: 6. From germline, CDR1 is MGHRA and CDR2 YSYEKL. As DNA, the CDR3 is TGCGCCAGCAGCCAAGACGTAGCGCGGGGGGGCTACAATGAGCAGTTCTTC. It encodes CASSQDVARGGYNEQFF.

V usage is TRBV14 and J usage is TRBJ1-2; D unresolved. Germline V gene data show CDR1 as SGHDN and CDR2 as FVKESK. CDR3 length equals 13 residues. V was cut by 0 bases and J by 2 bases, with 4 bases left in between. The CDR3 bases are TGTGCCAGCAGCCAAGACAGAAACTATGGCTACACCTTC. Protein product: CASSQDRNYGYTF.

This clone showed up just a few times. The CDR3 sequence: CASSVGGPGELFF. The DNA for the CDR3 is TGTGCCAGCAGCGTAGGGGGGCCCGGGGAGCTGTTTTTT. The V gene is TRBV9, the J gene TRBJ2-2, with D maybe TRBD1 (6 bases). V shed 0 bases and J shed 6 bases, with 6 bases lying between them. The CDR3 length is 13 residues. From germline, CDR1 is SGDLS and CDR2 YYNGEE.

Regarding this clone: This sample also contains other DNA sequences that code for the same CDR3. The V call is TRBV2, the J call TRBJ1-2; weak D call: TRBD1 (5 bases). The CDR3 has 14 amino acids. Trimming left V 4 bases short and J 4 bases short, with 13 bases between. Germline CDR1 and CDR2: SNHLY and FYNNEI. The CDR3 nucleotides read TGTGCCAGCAGTGCAGGGCGGGGTAGCTATGGCTACACCTTC. Its translation is CASSAGRGSYGYTF.

The V gene is TRBV12-3 or TRBV12-4, the J gene TRBJ2-4; perhaps TRBD2 as D (6 bases). The CDR3 has 12 amino acids. Trimming pared 8 bases from V and 10 bases from J, leaving 15 bases between. CDR3 amino acids: CASATNAGIQYF. In DNA, the CDR3 is TGTGCCAGCGCAACAAACGCGGGGATTCAGTACTTC.

This chain joins TRBV27 and TRBJ1-6, with 9 bases that match TRBD1. CDR1 and CDR2 (germline): MNHEY, SMNVEV (reference sequence). V was clipped by 4 bases and J by 8 bases; unmatched bases: 15. The CDR3 totals 18 residues. The CDR3 DNA reads TGTGCCAGCAGTTCGACACCTTCCTCCGGGACAGGGTATTCACCCCTCCACTTT. It encodes CASSSTPSSGTGYSPLHF.

V usage is TRBV7-8 and J usage is TRBJ1-3, with 7 bases matching TRBD1. Per germline, CDR1 SGHVS and CDR2 FQNEAQ. V was pared by 5 bases and J by 0 bases, with 7 bases of the junction left unmatched. The CDR3 length is 16 residues. In nucleotides, the CDR3 is TGTGCCAGCAGCCTAGAGGGGGCCCACTCTGGAAACACCATATATTTT. Its protein is CASSLEGAHSGNTIYF.

The V call is TRBV18, the J call TRBJ2-1; 12 nucleotides line up with TRBD1. The CDR3 covers 18 residues. Looked up from germline, CDR1 is KGHSH and CDR2 is LQKENI. With 5 bases clipped from V and 2 bases from J, the junction kept 10 bases outside the gene matches. The CDR3 is CASSSAWDRGLTYNEQFF. CDR3 in DNA: TGTGCCAGCTCATCCGCCTGGGACAGGGGGCTTACCTACAATGAGCAGTTCTTC.

The CDR3: CASSVFSTVNYGYTF. In DNA, the CDR3 is TGTGCCAGTAGTGTCTTCTCGACAGTTAACTATGGCTACACCTTC. The J gene is TRBJ1-2, the V gene TRBV19; D is possibly TRBD1 (5 bases). Germline V gene data show CDR1 as LNHDA and CDR2 as SQIVND (reference sequence). Between the trimmed V and J ends, which lost 5 bases and 1 base, there was a span of 14 bases. The CDR3 has 15 residues.